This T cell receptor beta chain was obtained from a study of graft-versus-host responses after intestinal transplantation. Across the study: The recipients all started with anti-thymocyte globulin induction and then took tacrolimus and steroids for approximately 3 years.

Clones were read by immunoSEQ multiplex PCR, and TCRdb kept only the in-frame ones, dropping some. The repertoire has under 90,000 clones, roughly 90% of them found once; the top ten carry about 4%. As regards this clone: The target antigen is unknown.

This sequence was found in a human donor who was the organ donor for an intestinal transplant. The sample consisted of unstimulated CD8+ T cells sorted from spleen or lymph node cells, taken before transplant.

CDR3 protein: CASSSGSYEQYV. In DNA, the CDR3 is TGTGCCAGCAGCTCCGGGAGCTACGAGCAGTACGTC. V usage is TRBV5-6 and J usage is TRBJ2-7; the D gene is possibly TRBD2 (6 bases). There are 12 residues in the CDR3. Germline CDR1 and CDR2: SGHDT and YYEEEE. The V end lost 3 bases, the J end lost 3 bases, and 7 bases lay between the germline ends.